These 6 T cell receptor beta chains originate from one sample sequenced in a study of vaccination effects on CD4 cells after COVID-19. The authors isolated CD4+ T cells after around nine days of culture. Of the BNT162b2 and mRNA-1273 vaccines, participants received two doses of one or the other. Sequencing was performed with immunoSEQ multiplex PCR; in TCRdb, only in-frame clones are kept and a portion is missing. This table holds around 66,000 clones, 74% found once. No antigens are known for them. The source material was CD4+ T cells from PBMCs cultured without peptide, sampled after COVID-19 vaccination. These TCRs come from a human donor who received a COVID-19 vaccine.

The V and J genes are TRBV6-4 and TRBJ2-2; 7 positions agree with TRBD2. Per germline, CDR1 MRHNA and CDR2 SNTAGT. J lost 1 base, V lost 4 bases, and 0 bases had no gene match. CDR3 size: 14 residues. CDR3: CASSAGGNTGELFF. In nucleotides, the CDR3 is TGTGCCAGCAGTGCGGGGGGGAACACCGGGGAGCTGTTTTTT.

This clone was counted a few times. This chain links TRBV28 with TRBJ1-4; TRBD1 might be the D (6 bases). The germline V and J ends were trimmed by 3 bases and 10 bases, with 12 bases remaining between them. The CDR3 is 13 amino acids. Germline CDR1 MDHEN, CDR2 SYDVKM. This CDR3 reads CASSFVGGGKLFF. The CDR3 DNA is TGTGCCAGCAGTTTCGTAGGGGGGGGAAAACTGTTTTTT.

V and J are TRBV5-6 and TRBJ2-2, with a tentative D call TRBD1 (5 bases). V was clipped by 4 bases and J by 1 base, with 11 bases between them. CDR1 and CDR2 from the germline V gene are SGHDT and YYEEEE. The CDR3 is 15 residues long. The CDR3 sequence is CASSPYRWNTGELFF. CDR3 nucleotide sequence: TGTGCCAGCAGCCCGTACAGGTGGAACACCGGGGAGCTGTTTTTT.

The chain couples TRBV2 to TRBJ1-1; TRBD1 agrees at 8 bases. This CDR3 is 13 amino acids long. The V segment lost 6 bases and the J segment 4 bases; nucleotides outside the gene matches: 4. CDR1 and CDR2 from the germline V gene are SNHLY and FYNNEI. DNA for the CDR3: TGTGCCAGCAGCTCGACAGGGGTCACTGAAGCTTTCTTT. This gives the protein CASSSTGVTEAFF.

V gene TRBV11-3 combines with J gene TRBJ2-1; D is tentatively TRBD1 or TRBD2 (5 bases each). The V gene's germline CDR1 is SGHNT and CDR2 YENEEA. V lost 4 bases, J lost 2 bases, and 24 bases lay in between. The CDR3 consists of 19 residues. CDR3 residues: CASSSGAGGLLGPYNEQFF. CDR3 DNA sequence: TGTGCCAGCAGCTCCGGGGCCGGAGGCTTGTTAGGGCCCTACAATGAGCAGTTCTTC.

This clone was detected only once. The chain has TRBV5-6 and TRBJ1-2; perhaps TRBD1 as D (5 bases). CDR1 is SGHDT and CDR2 is YYEEEE in the germline V gene. V was shortened by 4 bases and J by 8 bases, with 18 bases between the two germline ends. This CDR3 is 14 amino acids long. In DNA, the CDR3 is TGTGCCAGCAGCGCGGACACTCCCTCCCGGGGCTACACCTTC. Translated: CASSADTPSRGYTF. Combining the CDR3 with reference TRBV5-6 and TRBJ1-2 gives the whole variable domain DAGVTQSPTHLIKTRGQQVTLRCSPKSGHDTVSWYQQALGQGPQFIFQYYEEEERQRGNFPDRFSGHQFPNYSSELNVNALLLGDSALYLCASSADTPSRGYTFGSGTRLTVV.